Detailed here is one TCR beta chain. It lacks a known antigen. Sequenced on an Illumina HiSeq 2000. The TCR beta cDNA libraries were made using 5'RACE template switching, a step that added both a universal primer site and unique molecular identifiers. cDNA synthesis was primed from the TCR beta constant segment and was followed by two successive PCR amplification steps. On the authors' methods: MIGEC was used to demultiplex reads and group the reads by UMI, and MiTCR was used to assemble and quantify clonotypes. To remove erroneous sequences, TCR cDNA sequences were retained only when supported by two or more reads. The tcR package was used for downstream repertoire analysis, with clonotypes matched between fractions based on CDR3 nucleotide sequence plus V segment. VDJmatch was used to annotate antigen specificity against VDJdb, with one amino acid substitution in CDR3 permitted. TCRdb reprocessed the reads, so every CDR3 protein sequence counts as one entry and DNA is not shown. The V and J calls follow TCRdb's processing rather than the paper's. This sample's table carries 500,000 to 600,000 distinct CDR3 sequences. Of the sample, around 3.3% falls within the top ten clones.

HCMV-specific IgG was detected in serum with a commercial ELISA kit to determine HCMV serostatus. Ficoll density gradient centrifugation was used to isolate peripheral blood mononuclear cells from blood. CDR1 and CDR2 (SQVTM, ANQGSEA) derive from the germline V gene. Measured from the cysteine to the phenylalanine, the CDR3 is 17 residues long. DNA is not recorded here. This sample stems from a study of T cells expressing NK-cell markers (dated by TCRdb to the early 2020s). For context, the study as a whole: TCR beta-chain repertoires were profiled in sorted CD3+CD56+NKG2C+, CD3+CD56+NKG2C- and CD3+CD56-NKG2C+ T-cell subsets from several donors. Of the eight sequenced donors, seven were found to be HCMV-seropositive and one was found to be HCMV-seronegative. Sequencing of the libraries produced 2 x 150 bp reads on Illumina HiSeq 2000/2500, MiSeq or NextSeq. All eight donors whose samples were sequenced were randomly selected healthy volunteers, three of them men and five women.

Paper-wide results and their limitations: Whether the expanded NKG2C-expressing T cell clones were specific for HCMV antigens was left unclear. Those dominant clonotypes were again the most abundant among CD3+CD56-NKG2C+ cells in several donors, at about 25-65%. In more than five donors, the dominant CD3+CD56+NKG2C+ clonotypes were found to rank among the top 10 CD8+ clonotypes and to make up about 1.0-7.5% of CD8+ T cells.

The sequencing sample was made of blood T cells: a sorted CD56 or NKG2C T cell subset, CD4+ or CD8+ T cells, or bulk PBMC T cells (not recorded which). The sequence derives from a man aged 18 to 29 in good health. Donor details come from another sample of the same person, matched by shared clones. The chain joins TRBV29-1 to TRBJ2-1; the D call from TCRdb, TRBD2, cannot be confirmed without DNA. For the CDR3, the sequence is CSVEEKGAGGSYNEQFF.